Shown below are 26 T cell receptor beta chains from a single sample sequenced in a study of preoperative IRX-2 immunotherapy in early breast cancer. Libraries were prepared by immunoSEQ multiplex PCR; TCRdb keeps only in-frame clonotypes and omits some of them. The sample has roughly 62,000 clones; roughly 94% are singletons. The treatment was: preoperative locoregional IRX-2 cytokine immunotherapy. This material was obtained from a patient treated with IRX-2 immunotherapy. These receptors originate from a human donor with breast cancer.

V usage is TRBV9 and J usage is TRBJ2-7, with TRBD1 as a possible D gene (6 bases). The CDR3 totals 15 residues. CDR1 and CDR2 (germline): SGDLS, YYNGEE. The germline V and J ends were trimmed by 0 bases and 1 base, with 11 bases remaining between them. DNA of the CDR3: TGTGCCAGCAGCGTAGCGAGGCAGGGGTCCTACGAGCAGTACTTC. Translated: CASSVARQGSYEQYF.

Here the CDR3 reads CASRLPGGAVEKLFF. The CDR3 DNA reads TGTGCCAGCAGACTCCCGGGGGGGGCAGTCGAAAAACTGTTTTTT. V gene TRBV6-1 combines with J gene TRBJ1-4; tentatively, D is TRBD1 (6 bases). The CDR3 extends over 15 amino acids. V was trimmed by 6 bases and J by 8 bases, leaving 19 bases between them. The germline gives CDR1 MNHNS, CDR2 SASEGT.

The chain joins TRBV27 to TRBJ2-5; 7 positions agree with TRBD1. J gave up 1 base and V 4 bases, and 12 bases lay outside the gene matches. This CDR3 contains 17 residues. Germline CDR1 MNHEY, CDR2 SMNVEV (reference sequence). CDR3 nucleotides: TGTGCCAGCAGTTCGTTCAGGACAGGCAGATTCCAAGAGACCCAGTACTTC. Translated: CASSSFRTGRFQETQYF.

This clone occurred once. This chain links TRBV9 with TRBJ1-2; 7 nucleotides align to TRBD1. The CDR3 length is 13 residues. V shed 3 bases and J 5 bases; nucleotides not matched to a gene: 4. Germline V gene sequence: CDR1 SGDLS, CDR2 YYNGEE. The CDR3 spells CASSAQGGYGYTF. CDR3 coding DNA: TGTGCCAGCAGCGCTCAGGGGGGGTATGGCTACACCTTC.

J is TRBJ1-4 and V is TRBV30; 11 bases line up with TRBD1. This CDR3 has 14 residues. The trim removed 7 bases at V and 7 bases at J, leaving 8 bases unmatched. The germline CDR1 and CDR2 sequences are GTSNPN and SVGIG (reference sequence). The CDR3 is CASGQGAFGEKLFF. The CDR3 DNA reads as TGTGCCTCTGGACAGGGGGCTTTTGGTGAAAAACTGTTTTTT.

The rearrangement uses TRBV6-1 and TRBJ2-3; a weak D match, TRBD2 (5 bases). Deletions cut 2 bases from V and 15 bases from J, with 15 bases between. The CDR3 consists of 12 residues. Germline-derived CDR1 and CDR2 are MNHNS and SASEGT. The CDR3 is CASSEFRQAGYF. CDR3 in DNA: TGTGCCAGCAGTGAATTCAGGCAGGCGGGTTATTTT.

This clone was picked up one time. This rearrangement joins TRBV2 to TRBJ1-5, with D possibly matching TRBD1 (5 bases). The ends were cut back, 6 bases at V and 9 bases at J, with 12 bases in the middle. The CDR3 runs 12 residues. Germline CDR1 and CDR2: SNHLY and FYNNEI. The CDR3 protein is CASRDGGGPQHF. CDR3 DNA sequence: TGTGCCAGCAGGGACGGGGGAGGGCCCCAGCATTTT. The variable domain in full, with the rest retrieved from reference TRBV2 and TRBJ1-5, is EPEVTQTPSHQVTQMGQEVILRCVPISNHLYFYWYRQILGQKVEFLVSFYNNEISEKSEIFDDQFSVERPDGSNFTLKIRSTKLEDSAMYFCASRDGGGPQHFGDGTRLSIL.

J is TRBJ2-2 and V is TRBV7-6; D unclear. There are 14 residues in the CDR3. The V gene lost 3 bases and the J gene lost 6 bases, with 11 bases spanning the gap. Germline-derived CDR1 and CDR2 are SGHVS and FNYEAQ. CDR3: CASSFGSLAGELFF. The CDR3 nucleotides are TGTGCCAGCAGCTTCGGGTCTCTTGCCGGGGAGCTGTTTTTT.

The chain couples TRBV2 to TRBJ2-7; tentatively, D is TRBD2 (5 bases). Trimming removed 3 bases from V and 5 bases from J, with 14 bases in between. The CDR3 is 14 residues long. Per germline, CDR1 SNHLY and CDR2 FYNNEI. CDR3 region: CASSDRTEDDEQYF. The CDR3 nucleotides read TGTGCCAGCAGTGACAGGACTGAGGATGACGAGCAGTACTTC.

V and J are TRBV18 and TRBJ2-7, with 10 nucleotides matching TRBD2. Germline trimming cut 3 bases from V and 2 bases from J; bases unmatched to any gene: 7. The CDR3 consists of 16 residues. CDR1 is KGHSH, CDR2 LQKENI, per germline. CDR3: CASSPGRAGGAYEQYF. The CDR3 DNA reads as TGTGCCAGCTCACCCGGACGAGCGGGGGGGGCCTACGAGCAGTACTTC.

CDR3 loop: CASRKLRADEQFF. CDR3 DNA sequence: TGTGCCAGCCGCAAGCTTAGGGCGGATGAGCAGTTCTTC. The chain uses TRBV5-6 and TRBJ2-1; D ambiguous. The germline V and J ends were trimmed by 7 bases and 8 bases, with 16 bases remaining between them. The CDR3 runs 13 residues. Germline loops: CDR1 SGHDT, CDR2 YYEEEE.

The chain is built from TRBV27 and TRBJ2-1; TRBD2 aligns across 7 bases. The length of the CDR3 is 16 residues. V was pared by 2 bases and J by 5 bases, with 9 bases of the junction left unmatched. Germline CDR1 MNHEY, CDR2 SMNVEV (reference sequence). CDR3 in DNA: TGTGCCAGCAGTTTAGGGGCCGGGGGGTACGACAATGAGCAGTTCTTC. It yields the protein CASSLGAGGYDNEQFF.

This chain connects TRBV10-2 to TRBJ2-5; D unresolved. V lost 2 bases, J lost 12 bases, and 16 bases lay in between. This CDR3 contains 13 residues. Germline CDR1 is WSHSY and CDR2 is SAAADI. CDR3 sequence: CASSEVPPPFEYF. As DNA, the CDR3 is TGCGCCAGCAGTGAGGTCCCTCCCCCGTTCGAGTACTTC.

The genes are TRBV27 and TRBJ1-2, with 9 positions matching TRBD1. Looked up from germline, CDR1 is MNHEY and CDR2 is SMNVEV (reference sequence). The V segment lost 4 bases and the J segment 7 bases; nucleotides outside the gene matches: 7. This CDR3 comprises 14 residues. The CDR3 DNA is TGTGCCAGCAGTTCATACAGGGGGCAGTTTGGCTACACCTTC. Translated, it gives CASSSYRGQFGYTF.

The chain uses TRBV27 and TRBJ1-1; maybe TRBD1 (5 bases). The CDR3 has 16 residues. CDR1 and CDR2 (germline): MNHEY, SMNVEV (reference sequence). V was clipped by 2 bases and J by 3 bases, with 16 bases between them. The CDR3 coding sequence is TGTGCCAGCAGTTTACGAGGGGTTAGGGCTGACACTGAAGCTTTCTTT. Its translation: CASSLRGVRADTEAFF.

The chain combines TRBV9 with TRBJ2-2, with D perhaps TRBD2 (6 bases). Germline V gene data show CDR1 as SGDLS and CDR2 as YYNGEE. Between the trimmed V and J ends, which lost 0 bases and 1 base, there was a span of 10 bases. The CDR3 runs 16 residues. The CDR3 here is CASSVGGTRNTGELFF. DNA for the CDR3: TGTGCCAGCAGCGTAGGCGGGACGCGGAACACCGGGGAGCTGTTTTTT.

The CDR3 nucleotides are TGTGCCAGCAGCAGGACAGGGCCAGACAATGAGCAGTTCTTC. This codes for CASSRTGPDNEQFF. This chain joins TRBV7-9 and TRBJ2-1, with TRBD1 identical over 8 bases. The germline V gene has CDR1 SEHNR and CDR2 FQNEAQ (reference sequence). J gave up 5 bases and V 5 bases, and 5 bases lay outside the gene matches. The length of the CDR3 is 14 residues.

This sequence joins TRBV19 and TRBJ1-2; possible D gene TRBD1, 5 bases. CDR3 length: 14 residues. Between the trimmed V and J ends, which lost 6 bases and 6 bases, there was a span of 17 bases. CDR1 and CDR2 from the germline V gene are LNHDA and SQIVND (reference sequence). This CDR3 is CASSTHEGRNGYTF. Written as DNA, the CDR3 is TGTGCCAGTAGCACCCACGAGGGGCGGAATGGCTACACCTTC.

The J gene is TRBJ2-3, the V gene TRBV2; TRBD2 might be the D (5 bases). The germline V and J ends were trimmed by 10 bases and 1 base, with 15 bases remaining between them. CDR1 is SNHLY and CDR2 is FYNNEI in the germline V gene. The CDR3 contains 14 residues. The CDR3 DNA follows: TGTGCCATACTAAGGTTGCGGGGCACAGATACGCAGTATTTT. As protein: CAILRLRGTDTQYF.

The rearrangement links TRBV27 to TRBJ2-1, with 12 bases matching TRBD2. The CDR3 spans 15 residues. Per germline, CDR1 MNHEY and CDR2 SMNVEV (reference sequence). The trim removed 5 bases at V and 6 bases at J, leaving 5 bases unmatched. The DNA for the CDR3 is TGTGCCAGCAGTCCCCTAGCGGGGGGGTTCAATGAGCAGTTCTTC. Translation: CASSPLAGGFNEQFF.

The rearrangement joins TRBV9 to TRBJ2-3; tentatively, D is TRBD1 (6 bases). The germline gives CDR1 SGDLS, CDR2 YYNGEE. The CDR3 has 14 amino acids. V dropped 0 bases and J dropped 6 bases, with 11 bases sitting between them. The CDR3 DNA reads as TGTGCCAGCAGCGTAGACTGGGGGCGGGATACGCAGTATTTT. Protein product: CASSVDWGRDTQYF.

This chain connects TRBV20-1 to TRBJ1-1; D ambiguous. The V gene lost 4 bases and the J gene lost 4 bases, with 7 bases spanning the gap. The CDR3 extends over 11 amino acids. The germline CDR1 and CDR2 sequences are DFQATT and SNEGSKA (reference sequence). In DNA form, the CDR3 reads TGCAGTGCTACTCCGGCCACTGAAGCTTTCTTT. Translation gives CSATPATEAFF.

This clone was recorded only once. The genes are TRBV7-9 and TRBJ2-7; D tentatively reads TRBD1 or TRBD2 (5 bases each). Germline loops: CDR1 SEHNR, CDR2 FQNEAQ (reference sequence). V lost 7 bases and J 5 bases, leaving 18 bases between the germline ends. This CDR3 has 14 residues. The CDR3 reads CASNPGTTIHEQYF. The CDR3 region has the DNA TGTGCCAGCAACCCCGGGACCACCATCCACGAGCAGTACTTC. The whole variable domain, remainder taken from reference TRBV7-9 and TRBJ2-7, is DTGVSQNPRHKITKRGQNVTFRCDPISEHNRLYWYRQTLGQGPEFLTYFQNEAQLEKSRLLSDRFSAERPKGSFSTLEIQRTEQGDSAMYLCASNPGTTIHEQYFGPGTRLTVT.

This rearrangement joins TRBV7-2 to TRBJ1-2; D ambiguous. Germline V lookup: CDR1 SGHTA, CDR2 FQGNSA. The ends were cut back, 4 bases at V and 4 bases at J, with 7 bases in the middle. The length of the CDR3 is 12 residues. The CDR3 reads CASSSQAYGYTF. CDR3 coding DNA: TGTGCCAGCAGCTCTCAAGCCTATGGCTACACCTTC.

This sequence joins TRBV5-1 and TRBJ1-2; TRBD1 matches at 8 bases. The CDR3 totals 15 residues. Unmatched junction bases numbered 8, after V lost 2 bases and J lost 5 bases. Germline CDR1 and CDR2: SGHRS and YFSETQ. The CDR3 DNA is TGCGCCAGCAGCTTTTCGGCAGGGGGCAGTTATGGCTACACCTTC. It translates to CASSFSAGGSYGYTF.

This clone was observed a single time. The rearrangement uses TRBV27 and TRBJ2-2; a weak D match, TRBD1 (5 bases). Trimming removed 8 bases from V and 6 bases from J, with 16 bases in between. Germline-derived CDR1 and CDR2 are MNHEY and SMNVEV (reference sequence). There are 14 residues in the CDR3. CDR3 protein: CASRQLTSPGELFF. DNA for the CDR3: TGTGCCAGCCGACAGCTTACCTCCCCCGGGGAGCTGTTTTTT.